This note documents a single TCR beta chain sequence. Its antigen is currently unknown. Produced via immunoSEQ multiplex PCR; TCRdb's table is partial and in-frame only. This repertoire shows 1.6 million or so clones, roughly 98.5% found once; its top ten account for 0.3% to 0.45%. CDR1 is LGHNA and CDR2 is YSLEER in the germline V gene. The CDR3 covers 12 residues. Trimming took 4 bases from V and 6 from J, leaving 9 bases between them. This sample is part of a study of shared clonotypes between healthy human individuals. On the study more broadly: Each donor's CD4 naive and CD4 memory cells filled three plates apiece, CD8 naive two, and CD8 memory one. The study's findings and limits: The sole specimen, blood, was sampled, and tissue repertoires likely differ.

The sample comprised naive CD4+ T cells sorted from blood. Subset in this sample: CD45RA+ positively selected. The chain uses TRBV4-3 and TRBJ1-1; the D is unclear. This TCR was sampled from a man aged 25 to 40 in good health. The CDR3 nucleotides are TGCGCCAGCAGCCGAGGGTTATCTGAAGCTTTCTTT. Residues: CASSRGLSEAFF.